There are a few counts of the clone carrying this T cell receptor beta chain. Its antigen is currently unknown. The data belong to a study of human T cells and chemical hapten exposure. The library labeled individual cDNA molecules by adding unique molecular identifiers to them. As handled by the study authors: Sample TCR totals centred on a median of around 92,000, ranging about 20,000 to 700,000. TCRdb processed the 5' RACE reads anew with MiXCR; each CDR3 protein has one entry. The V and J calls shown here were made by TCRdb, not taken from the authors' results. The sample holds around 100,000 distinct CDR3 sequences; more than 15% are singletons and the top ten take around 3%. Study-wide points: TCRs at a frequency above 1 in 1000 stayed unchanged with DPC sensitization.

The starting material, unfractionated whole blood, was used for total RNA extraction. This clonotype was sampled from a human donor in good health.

The CDR3 is CASSLDPVSYEQYF. As DNA, the CDR3 is TGTGCCAGCAGCTTAGATCCAGTAAGCTACGAGCAGTACTTC. The chain employs TRBV7-9 and TRBJ2-7; D call uncertain. Germline CDR1 is SEHNR and CDR2 is FQNEAQ (reference sequence). V lost 1 base, J lost 3 bases, and 10 bases lay in between. CDR3 size: 14 residues.